The subject of this entry is one TCR beta chain. Its antigen target is currently unknown. Per-base qualities were not stored, and no clone one base away is much larger. These data are taken from a study of intratumoral heterogeneity in liver cancer. Turning to the overall study: In the full cohort of about 14 patients, the median age was approximately 63 years and the majority of patients were male. The study combined RNA-seq, DNA sequencing, TCR-seq and SNP array data from multiple regions of hepatocellular carcinoma specimens to study intratumor heterogeneity. The overall cohort comprised just over 70 multiregional samples from roughly 15 HCC patients, with 50 to 55 tumoral and approximately 20 adjacent nontumoral regions.

The research as a whole found: Overall T cell clonality did not differ significantly between tumor regions within either sequenced patient. Limitations acknowledged by the authors included a relatively low number of patients and under-sampled representation of tumor-infiltrating lymphocytes. RNA-seq-based estimates of regional differences in tumor-infiltrating lymphocyte burden were reportedly confirmed by TCR sequencing. In every sequenced patient, tumor region b showed significantly fewer unique T-cell clonal expansions than tumor region a.

Samples with the label H were taken from distinct, geographically separated regions of the hepatocellular carcinoma nodule. Early-stage hepatocellular carcinoma was present in all patients, and no therapy was administered to any patient before surgical resection. Sampled areas lacked macroscopic evidence of necrosis or hemorrhage. TCR sequencing (ImmunoSeq) was performed on multiple regions from a couple of patients. Frozen tissue samples from resection were taken at least 1 cm away from one another. The DNeasy blood and tissue kit was used to extract genomic DNA from bulk tissue. Reading the germline V gene gives CDR1 MNHNS and CDR2 SASEGT. V was cut back by 3 bases and J by 4 bases, leaving a gap of 9 bases between them. Reading from cysteine to phenylalanine, the CDR3 counts 13 amino acids. The sequence is cut down to CDR3 DNA, 39 bases in frame from base 1. TCR beta chain CDR3 regions were sequenced from genomic DNA using the immunoSEQ assay. Rearranged VDJ segments were amplified with primers annealing to V and J segments. The original methods were these. The ImmunoSeq Analyzer software was used to compute clonality and richness metrics. Differentially abundant clones between regions were identified using Fisher's exact test plus a beta-binomial method for added stringency. TCRdb limited this immuneACCESS table to in-frame rearrangements with V and J called. A share of clones is missing; checked studies link under half to unresolved V genes, and the rest is unexplained. For V, J and clone size, that table is used; D and trimming come from the DNA. In all, the sample holds fewer than 6,500 clones, and about two thirds of those were seen once. Of the sample, about two fifths is held by the ten largest clones.

The chain uses TRBV6-1 and TRBJ1-2; D gene: possibly TRBD1, on 5 matching bases. This clonotype was sampled from a woman in her 70s with hepatocellular carcinoma. The sequencing here drew on tumor tissue, taken before any cancer treatment. The DNA sequence is TGTGCCAGCAGTGAGCGGGGCCCCTATGGCTACACCTTC. It translates as CASSERGPYGYTF.